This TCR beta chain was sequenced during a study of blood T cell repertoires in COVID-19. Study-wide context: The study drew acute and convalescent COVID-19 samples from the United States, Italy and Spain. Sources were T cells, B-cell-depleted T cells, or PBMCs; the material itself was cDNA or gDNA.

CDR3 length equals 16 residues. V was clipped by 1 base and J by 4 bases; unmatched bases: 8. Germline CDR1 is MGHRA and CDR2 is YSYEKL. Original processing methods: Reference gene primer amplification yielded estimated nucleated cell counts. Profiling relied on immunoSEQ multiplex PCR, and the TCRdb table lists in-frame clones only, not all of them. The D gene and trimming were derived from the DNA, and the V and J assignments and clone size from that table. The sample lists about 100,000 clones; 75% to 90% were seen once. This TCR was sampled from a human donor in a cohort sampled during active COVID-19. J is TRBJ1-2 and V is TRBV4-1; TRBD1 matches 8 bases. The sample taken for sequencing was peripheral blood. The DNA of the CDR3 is TGCGCCAGCAGCCAAGTAATGGGGCAGGGGGCCTATGGCTACACCTTC. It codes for CASSQVMGQGAYGYTF.